This note documents a single TCR beta chain sequence. Treatment denoted: oral pan-JAK inhibitor, 5-10 mg twice daily. Lesional scalp punch biopsies and peripheral blood were collected from alopecia areata patients. PBMCs served as the source from which CD4+ and CD8+ T cells were sorted. The sample originates from a study of CD8+ T cells in alopecia areata. Sequencing relied on a cDNA template that was reverse transcribed from extracted RNA. Generated by immunoSEQ multiplex PCR, the TCRdb table keeps only in-frame clones and is missing some. Of roughly 200,000 clones listed, about 60% are singletons. The TCR originated in a human donor with alopecia areata. The sequences come from CD4+ T cells sorted from blood, collected at week 4, from a patient treated with tofacitinib.

CDR3 region: CASSLVGGWYEQYF. In nucleotides, the CDR3 is TGTGCCAGCAGTTTAGTGGGAGGGTGGTATGAGCAGTACTTC. The J gene is TRBJ2-7, the V gene TRBV27; TRBD2 agrees at 7 bases. The CDR3 sequence is 14 residues long. Trimming cost V 2 bases and J 7 bases; bases outside gene matches: 8. Germline V gene sequence: CDR1 MNHEY, CDR2 SMNVEV (reference sequence).